The 14 T cell receptor beta chains below were found in one sample sequenced in a study of shared clonotypes between healthy human individuals. Some clones are missing from TCRdb's copy, which holds only in-frame ones; the method was immunoSEQ multiplex PCR. The sample includes around 2.3 million clones, approximately 96% of them seen just once. The specimen sequenced was naive CD4+ T cells sorted from blood. Subset meaning: CD45RA+ positively selected. These receptor sequences come from a man younger than 30 in good health.

As concerns this clone: The same CDR3 also results from other DNA sequences found in this sample. This rearrangement joins TRBV6-5 to TRBJ2-7, with D possibly being TRBD1 (5 bases). V lost 5 bases to trimming and J lost 7 bases, with 9 bases between them. The germline CDR1 and CDR2 sequences are MNHEY and SVGAGI. CDR3 length: 11 residues. The CDR3, as DNA: TGTGCCAGCAGTACAGGACGTGAGCAGTACTTC. Protein: CASSTGREQYF.

The chain uses TRBV18 and TRBJ2-7; D possibly corresponds to TRBD2 (6 bases). CDR1 is KGHSH and CDR2 is LQKENI in the germline V gene. Trimming left V 0 bases short and J 6 bases short, with 12 bases between. The length of the CDR3 is 14 residues. The CDR3 spells CASSPPMVAVEQYF. The CDR3 coding sequence is TGTGCCAGCTCACCACCGATGGTAGCGGTCGAGCAGTACTTC.

The table lists this clone with a few counts. The genes are TRBV30 and TRBJ2-2; no clear D gene. The CDR3 is 9 amino acids. From germline, CDR1 is GTSNPN and CDR2 SVGIG (reference sequence). CDR3 in amino acids: CAHYGVMFF. Here the CDR3 DNA reads TGTGCTCATTATGGTGTGATGTTTTTT.

The rearrangement joins TRBV25-1 to TRBJ1-6, with 9 bases fitting TRBD1. This CDR3 region has 16 residues. The germline gives CDR1 MGHDK, CDR2 SYGVNS. V shed 3 bases, J shed 7 bases, and the junction held 7 bases outside the gene matches. For the CDR3, the DNA is TGTGCCAGCAGTGAGTTCGGCGGGACAGGGAATTCACCCCTCCACTTT. Amino acids: CASSEFGGTGNSPLHF.

With respect to this clone: The germline gene is not matched at one end of the junction; a read error may be the cause. This chain uses TRBV7-7 with TRBJ2-3; D remains unclear. CDR1 is SSHAT and CDR2 is FNYEAQ in the germline V gene (reference sequence). The CDR3 has 13 amino acids. CDR3 sequence: CASSYEVTDTQYF. In DNA form, the CDR3 reads TGTGCTAGCAGCTACGAGGTTACAGATACGCAGTATTTT.

The V call is TRBV6-4, the J call TRBJ1-5; D remains ambiguous. V dropped 3 bases and J dropped 5 bases, with 14 bases sitting between them. CDR1 and CDR2 (germline): MRHNA, SNTAGT. The length of the CDR3 is 15 residues. DNA of the CDR3: TGTGCCAGCAGTGAGGTTATGGGGTCGGATCAGCCCCAGCATTTT. Its translation: CASSEVMGSDQPQHF.

This chain connects TRBV30 to TRBJ2-3; tentatively, D is TRBD1 (5 bases). The V gene lost 2 bases and the J gene lost 4 bases, with 7 bases spanning the gap. Germline assignment: CDR1 GTSNPN and CDR2 SVGIG (reference sequence). The CDR3 length is 12 residues. DNA for the CDR3: TGTGCCTGGAGTCGACAGTCAGATACGCAGTATTTT. Translated: CAWSRQSDTQYF.

The chain is built from TRBV9 and TRBJ2-7; the match to TRBD2 covers 14 bases. Per the germline V gene, CDR1 is SGDLS and CDR2 is YYNGEE. This CDR3 is 20 amino acids long. The J segment lost 5 bases and the V segment lost 0 bases, leaving 16 bases of the junction unmatched. The CDR3 reads CASSVDNRLAGGPRFHEQYF. CDR3 nucleotide sequence: TGTGCCAGCAGCGTAGATAACAGACTAGCGGGAGGGCCACGATTTCACGAGCAGTACTTC.

The chain links TRBV28 to TRBJ1-2; 7 positions agree with TRBD1. There are 14 residues in the CDR3. V lost 6 bases, J lost 4 bases, and 8 bases stayed unmatched. CDR1 and CDR2 (germline): MDHEN, SYDVKM. The CDR3 loop is CASSFSGGIYGYTF. The CDR3 nucleotides are TGTGCCAGCAGCTTCTCAGGGGGGATCTATGGCTACACCTTC.

CDR3 sequence (DNA): TGTGCCAGCAGCGCCTCCGCCCGGTGGAGGTGGAGCTGCTACGAGCAGTACTTC. Its translation: CASSASARWRWSCYEQYF. This chain links TRBV9 with TRBJ2-7; D might be TRBD2 (5 bases). V lost 3 bases, J lost 3 bases, and 25 bases lay in between. In germline, CDR1 is SGDLS, CDR2 YYNGEE. The CDR3 runs 18 residues.

In its sample, this clone was seen a few times. The V call is TRBV19, the J call TRBJ1-2, with TRBD1 as a possible D gene (6 bases). The germline gives CDR1 LNHDA, CDR2 SQIVND (reference sequence). V was shortened by 1 base and J by 7 bases, with 13 bases between the two germline ends. This CDR3 is 14 amino acids long. DNA of the CDR3: TGTGCCAGTAGTATAGCTCAGGGGAATTCTGGCTACACCTTC. Encoded protein: CASSIAQGNSGYTF.

This clone has just one count. V and J are TRBV10-3 and TRBJ2-3; 7 positions agree with TRBD1. J gave up 14 bases and V 0 bases, and 5 bases lay outside the gene matches. Germline CDR1 is ENHRY and CDR2 is SYGVKD. The CDR3 loop spans 12 amino acids. This CDR3 reads CAISESTGTVYF. The CDR3, as DNA: TGTGCCATCAGTGAGTCGACAGGGACCGTGTATTTT.

The chain has TRBV29-1 and TRBJ1-2; D is unclear. The CDR3 is 12 amino acids. V dropped 6 bases and J dropped 8 bases, with 16 bases sitting between them. The germline CDR1 and CDR2 sequences are SQVTM and ANQGSEA. CDR3 in DNA: TGCAGCGTATCGGACGGGTCCGGGGGCTACACCTTC. Its translation is CSVSDGSGGYTF.

V and J are TRBV2 and TRBJ1-3; D gene ambiguous. Germline-derived CDR1 and CDR2 are SNHLY and FYNNEI. Trimming pared 3 bases from V and 2 bases from J, leaving 14 bases between. CDR3 length: 16 residues. The chain's CDR3 is CASSDPALGAGNTIYF. CDR3 bases: TGTGCCAGCAGTGATCCGGCGTTAGGAGCTGGAAACACCATATATTTT.